This T cell receptor beta chain was captured in a study of control samples from healthy donors and cancer patients. TCRdb's copy holds only in-frame clones and misses some; the assay was immunoSEQ multiplex PCR. The sample yields about 49,000 clones, approximately 86% seen once. The CDR3 has 16 amino acids. Losses at the gene ends were 4 bases for V and 2 bases for J; bases not matched to a gene: 8. Germline lookup yields CDR1 KGHDR and CDR2 SFDVKD. This chain joins TRBV24-1 and TRBJ2-3; TRBD1 agrees at 7 bases. This receptor was obtained from a woman aged 45-65 years with lung cancer. The sequenced sample was PBMCs. CDR3 bases: TGTGCCACCAGTGACCAACAGGGGCGTACCACAGATACGCAGTATTTT. Protein sequence: CATSDQQGRTTDTQYF.